This T cell receptor (beta chain) came from a study of control samples from healthy donors and cancer patients. TCRdb's copy holds only in-frame clones and misses some; the assay was immunoSEQ multiplex PCR. Of around 86,000 clones in the sample, around nine tenths were seen once. This CDR3 spans 12 amino acids. Trimming pared 6 bases from V and 16 bases from J, leaving 16 bases between. The clonotype comes from a woman between 55 and 75 years old with head and neck cancer. The chain recombines TRBV12-3 or TRBV12-4 with TRBJ1-6; D call uncertain. The material sequenced was PBMCs. DNA of the CDR3: TGTGCCAGCAGCCCGGGAATGCGCGGTCTCCACTTT. It specifies CASSPGMRGLHF.